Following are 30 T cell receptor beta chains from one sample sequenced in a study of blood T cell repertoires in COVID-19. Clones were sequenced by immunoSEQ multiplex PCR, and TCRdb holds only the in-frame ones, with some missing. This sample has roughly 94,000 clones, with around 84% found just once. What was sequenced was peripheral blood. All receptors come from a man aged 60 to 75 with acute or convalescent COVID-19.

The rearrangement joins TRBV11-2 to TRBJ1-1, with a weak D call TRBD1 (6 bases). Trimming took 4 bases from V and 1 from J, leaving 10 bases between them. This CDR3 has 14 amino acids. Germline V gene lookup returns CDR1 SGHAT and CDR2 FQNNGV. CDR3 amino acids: CASSSWGQNTEAFF. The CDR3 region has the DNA TGTGCCAGCAGCTCCTGGGGACAGAACACTGAAGCTTTCTTT.

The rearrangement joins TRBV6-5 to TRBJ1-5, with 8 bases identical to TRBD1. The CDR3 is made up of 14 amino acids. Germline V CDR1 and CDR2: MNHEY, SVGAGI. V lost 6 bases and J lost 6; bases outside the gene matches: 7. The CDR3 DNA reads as TGTGCCAGCAGACCCAGGGGGCGCGGTCAGCCCCAGCATTTT. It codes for CASRPRGRGQPQHF.

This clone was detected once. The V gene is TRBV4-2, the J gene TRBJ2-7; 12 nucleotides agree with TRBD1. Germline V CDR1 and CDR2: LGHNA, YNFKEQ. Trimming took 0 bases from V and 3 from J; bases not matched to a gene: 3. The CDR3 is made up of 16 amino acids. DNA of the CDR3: TGTGCCAGCAGCCAAGATGGGACAGGGGGCTTCTACGAGCAGTACTTC. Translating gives CASSQDGTGGFYEQYF.

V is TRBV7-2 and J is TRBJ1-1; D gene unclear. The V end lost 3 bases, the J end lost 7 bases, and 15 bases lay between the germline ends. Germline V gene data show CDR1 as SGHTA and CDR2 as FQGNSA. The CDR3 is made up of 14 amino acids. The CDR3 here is CASSFFPLGGEAFF. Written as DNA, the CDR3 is TGTGCCAGCAGCTTTTTTCCCCTCGGCGGTGAAGCTTTCTTT. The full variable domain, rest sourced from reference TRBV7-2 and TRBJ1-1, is GAGVSQSPSNKVTEKGKDVELRCDPISGHTALYWYRQSLGQGLEFLIYFQGNSAPDKSGLPSDRFSAERTGGSVSTLTIQRTQQEDSAVYLCASSFFPLGGEAFFGQGTRLTVV.

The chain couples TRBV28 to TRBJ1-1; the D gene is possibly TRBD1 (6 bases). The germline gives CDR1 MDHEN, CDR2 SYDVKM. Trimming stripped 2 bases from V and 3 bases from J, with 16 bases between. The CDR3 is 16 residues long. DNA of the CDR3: TGTGCCAGCAGTTTAGGGGGGGGGCCTTGGGACACTGAAGCTTTCTTT. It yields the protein CASSLGGGPWDTEAFF.

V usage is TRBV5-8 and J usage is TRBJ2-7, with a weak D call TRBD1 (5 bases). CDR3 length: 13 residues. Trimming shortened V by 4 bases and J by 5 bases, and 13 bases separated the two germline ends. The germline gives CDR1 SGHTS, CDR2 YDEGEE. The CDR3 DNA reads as TGTGCCAGCAGCGCGCCCAGGGTCCACGAGCAGTACGTC. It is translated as CASSAPRVHEQYV.

The CDR3 region has the DNA TGTGCCAGCAGCTTGGTCAAGGGGCGTGGCTACACCTTC. It specifies CASSLVKGRGYTF. The chain is built from TRBV5-4 and TRBJ1-2; a possible D gene is TRBD1 (5 bases). Germline V gene data show CDR1 as SGHNT and CDR2 as YYREEE (reference sequence). The length of the CDR3 is 13 residues. The ends were cut back, 0 bases at V and 7 bases at J, with 10 bases in the middle.

The CDR3 DNA follows: TGTGCCAGCAGCCCTAGGGGCGAGGTCACCCAGTACTTC. Its translation: CASSPRGEVTQYF. The rearrangement uses TRBV11-3 and TRBJ2-5, with D possibly TRBD1 on 5 matching bases. Trimming removed 5 bases at V and 8 bases at J, with 15 bases between. The CDR3 has 13 residues. Germline V gives CDR1 SGHNT, CDR2 YENEEA.

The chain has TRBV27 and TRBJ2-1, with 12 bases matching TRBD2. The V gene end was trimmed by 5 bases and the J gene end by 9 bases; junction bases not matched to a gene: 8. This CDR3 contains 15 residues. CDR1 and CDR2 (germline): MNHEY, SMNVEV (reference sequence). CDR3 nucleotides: TGTGCCAGCAGTCCCTCTAGCGGGGGGGCCCTTGAGCAGTTCTTC. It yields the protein CASSPSSGGALEQFF.

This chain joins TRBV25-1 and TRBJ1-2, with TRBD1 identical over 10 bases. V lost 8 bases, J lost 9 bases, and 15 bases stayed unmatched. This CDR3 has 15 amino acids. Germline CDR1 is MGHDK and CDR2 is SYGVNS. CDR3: CASERPGQGSSSYTF. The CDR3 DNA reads TGTGCCAGCGAACGACCGGGACAGGGGAGTAGTAGCTACACCTTC.

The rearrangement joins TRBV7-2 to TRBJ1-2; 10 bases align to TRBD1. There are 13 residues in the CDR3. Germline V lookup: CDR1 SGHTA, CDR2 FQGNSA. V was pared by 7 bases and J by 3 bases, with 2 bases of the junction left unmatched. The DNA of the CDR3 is TGTGCCAGCATAGGACAGGGGGACTATGGCTACACCTTC. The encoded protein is CASIGQGDYGYTF.

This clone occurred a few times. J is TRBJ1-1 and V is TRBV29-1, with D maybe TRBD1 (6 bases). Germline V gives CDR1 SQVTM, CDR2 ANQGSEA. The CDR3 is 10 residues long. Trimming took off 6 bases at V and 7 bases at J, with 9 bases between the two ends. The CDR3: CSVGQIEAFF. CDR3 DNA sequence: TGCAGCGTCGGACAGATTGAAGCTTTCTTT.

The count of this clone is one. As DNA, the CDR3 is TGTGCCAGCACCTCGGACAGGGACCAGCCCCAGCATTTT. It specifies CASTSDRDQPQHF. J is TRBJ1-5 and V is TRBV2, with 8 bases fitting TRBD1. There are 13 residues in the CDR3. V lost 7 bases, J lost 7 bases, and 6 bases stayed unmatched. Germline values: CDR1 SNHLY, CDR2 FYNNEI.

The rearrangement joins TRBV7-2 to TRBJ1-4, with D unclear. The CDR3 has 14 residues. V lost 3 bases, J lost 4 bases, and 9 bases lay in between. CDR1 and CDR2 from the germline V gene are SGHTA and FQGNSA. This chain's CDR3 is CASSFRRGNEKLFF. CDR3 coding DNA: TGTGCCAGCAGCTTTCGACGGGGTAATGAAAAACTGTTTTTT.

CDR3 sequence: CASSLSGTATYNEQFF. CDR3 sequence (DNA): TGCGCCAGCAGCTTGTCGGGAACCGCTACCTACAATGAGCAGTTCTTC. The rearrangement uses TRBV5-1 and TRBJ2-1, with TRBD2 as a possible D gene (5 bases). V lost 1 base to trimming and J lost 2 bases, with 13 bases between them. The CDR3 is made up of 16 amino acids. CDR1 SGHRS and CDR2 YFSETQ come from the germline V gene.

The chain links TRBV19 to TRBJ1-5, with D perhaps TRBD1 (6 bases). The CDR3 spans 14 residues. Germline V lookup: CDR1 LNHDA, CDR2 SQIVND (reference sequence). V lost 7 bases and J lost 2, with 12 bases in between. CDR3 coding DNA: TGTGCCAGTAAAAACAGGGTCGGCAATCAGCCCCAGCATTTT. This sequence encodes CASKNRVGNQPQHF.

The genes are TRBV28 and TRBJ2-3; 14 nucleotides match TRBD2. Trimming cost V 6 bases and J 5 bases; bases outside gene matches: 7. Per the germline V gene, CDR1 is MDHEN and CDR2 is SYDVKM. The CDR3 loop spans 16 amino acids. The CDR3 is CASRTTSGGAQDTQYF. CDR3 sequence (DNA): TGTGCCAGCAGAACGACTAGCGGGGGGGCCCAAGATACGCAGTATTTT.

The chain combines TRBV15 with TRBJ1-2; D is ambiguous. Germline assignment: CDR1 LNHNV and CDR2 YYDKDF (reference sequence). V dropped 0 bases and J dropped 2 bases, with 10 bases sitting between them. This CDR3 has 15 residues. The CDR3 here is CATSRDQSRNYGYTF. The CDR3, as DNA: TGTGCCACCAGCAGAGATCAATCCAGGAACTATGGCTACACCTTC.

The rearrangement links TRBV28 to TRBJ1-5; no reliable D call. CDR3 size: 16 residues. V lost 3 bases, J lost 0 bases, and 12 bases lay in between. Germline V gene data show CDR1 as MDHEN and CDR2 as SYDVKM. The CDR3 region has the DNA TGTGCCAGCAGTTTCGGGGTCAGCGGTAGCAATCAGCCCCAGCATTTT. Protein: CASSFGVSGSNQPQHF.

DNA for the CDR3: TGTGCCAGCAGTGAACGGGGTGGCGGGGAGCTGTTTTTT. Residues: CASSERGGGELFF. J is TRBJ2-2 and V is TRBV6-1, with D tentatively TRBD2 (5 bases). The CDR3 extends over 13 amino acids. Trimming removed 2 bases at V and 7 bases at J, with 8 bases between. CDR1 and CDR2 (germline): MNHNS, SASEGT.

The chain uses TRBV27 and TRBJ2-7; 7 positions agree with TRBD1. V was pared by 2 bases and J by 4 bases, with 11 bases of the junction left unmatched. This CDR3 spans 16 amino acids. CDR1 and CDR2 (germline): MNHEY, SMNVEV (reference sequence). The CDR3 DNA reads TGTGCCAGCAGTTTAGAGAGGACAGGTTCCTATTACGAGCAGTACTTC. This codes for CASSLERTGSYYEQYF.

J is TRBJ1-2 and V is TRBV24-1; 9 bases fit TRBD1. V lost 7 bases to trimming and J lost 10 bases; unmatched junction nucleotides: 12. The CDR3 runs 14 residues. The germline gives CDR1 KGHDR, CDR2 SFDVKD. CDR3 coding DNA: TGTGCCACCAGCGGTCCGGGACAGGGACGAGACTACACCTTC. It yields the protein CATSGPGQGRDYTF.

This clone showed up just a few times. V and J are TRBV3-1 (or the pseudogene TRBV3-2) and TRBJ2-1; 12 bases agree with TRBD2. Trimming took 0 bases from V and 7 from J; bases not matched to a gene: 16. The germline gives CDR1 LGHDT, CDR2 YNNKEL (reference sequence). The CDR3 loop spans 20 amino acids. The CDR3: CASSQDMAGLAGSLGNEQFF. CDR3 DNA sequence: TGTGCCAGCAGCCAAGATATGGCCGGACTAGCGGGATCTCTGGGTAATGAGCAGTTCTTC.

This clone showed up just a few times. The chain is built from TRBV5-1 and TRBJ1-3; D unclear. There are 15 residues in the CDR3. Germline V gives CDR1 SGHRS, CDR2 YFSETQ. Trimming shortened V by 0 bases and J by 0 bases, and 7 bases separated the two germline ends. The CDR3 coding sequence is TGCGCCAGCAGCTTGGGTTACAACTCTGGAAACACCATATATTTT. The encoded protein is CASSLGYNSGNTIYF. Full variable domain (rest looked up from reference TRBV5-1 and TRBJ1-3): KAGVTQTPRYLIKTRGQQVTLSCSPISGHRSVSWYQQTPGQGLQFLFEYFSETQRNKGNFPGRFSGRQFSNSRSEMNVSTLELGDSALYLCASSLGYNSGNTIYFGEGSWLTVV.

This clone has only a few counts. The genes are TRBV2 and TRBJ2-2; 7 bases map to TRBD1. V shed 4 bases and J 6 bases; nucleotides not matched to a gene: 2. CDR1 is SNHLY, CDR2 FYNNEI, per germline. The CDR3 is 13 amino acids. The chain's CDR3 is CASSGQGPGELFF. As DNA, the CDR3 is TGTGCCAGCAGTGGACAGGGTCCCGGGGAGCTGTTTTTT.

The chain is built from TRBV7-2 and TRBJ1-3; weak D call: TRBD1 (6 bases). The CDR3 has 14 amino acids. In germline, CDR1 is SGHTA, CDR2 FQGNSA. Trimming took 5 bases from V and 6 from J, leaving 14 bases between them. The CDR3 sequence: CASSPTGIANTIYF. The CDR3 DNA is TGTGCCAGCAGCCCGACAGGCATCGCAAACACCATATATTTT.

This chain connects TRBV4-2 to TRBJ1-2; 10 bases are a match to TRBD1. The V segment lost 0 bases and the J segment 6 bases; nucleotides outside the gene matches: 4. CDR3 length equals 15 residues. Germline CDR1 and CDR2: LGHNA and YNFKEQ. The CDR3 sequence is CASSQDYGTGDGYTF. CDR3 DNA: TGTGCCAGCAGCCAAGATTACGGGACAGGGGATGGCTACACCTTC.

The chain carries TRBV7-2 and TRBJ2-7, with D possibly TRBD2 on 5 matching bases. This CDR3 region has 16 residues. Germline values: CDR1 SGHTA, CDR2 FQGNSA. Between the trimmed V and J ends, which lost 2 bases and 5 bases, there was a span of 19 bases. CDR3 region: CASSLPGSPIPNEQYF. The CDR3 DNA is TGTGCCAGCAGCTTACCGGGGTCCCCCATCCCCAACGAGCAGTACTTC.

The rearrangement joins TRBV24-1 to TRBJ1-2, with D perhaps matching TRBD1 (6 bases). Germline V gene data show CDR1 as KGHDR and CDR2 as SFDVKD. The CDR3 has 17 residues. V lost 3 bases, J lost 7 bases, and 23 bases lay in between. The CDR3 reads CATSDAGRQERRGGYTF. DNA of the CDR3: TGTGCCACCAGTGATGCCGGCCGACAGGAGCGACGAGGTGGCTACACCTTC.

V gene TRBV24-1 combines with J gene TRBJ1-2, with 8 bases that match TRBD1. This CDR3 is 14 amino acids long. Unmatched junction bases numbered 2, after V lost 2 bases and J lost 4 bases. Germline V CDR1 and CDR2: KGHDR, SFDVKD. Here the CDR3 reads CATSDSDRVYGYTF. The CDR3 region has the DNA TGTGCCACCAGTGATTCGGACAGGGTCTATGGCTACACCTTC.